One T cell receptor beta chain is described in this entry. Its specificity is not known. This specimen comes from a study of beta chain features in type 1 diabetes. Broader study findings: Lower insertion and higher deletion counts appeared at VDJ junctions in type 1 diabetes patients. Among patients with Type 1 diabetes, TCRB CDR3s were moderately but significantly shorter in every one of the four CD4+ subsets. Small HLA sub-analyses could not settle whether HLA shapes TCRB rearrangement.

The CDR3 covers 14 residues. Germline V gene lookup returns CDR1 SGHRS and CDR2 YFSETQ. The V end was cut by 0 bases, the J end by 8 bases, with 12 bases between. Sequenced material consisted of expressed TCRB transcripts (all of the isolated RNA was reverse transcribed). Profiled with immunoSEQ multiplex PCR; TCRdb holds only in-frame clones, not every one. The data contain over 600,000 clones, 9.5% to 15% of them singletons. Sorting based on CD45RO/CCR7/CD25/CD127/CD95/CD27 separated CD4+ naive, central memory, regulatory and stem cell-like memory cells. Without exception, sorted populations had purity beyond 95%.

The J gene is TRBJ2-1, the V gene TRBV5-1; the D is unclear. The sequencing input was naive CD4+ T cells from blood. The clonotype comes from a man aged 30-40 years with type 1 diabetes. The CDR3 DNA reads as TGCGCCAGCAGCTTGGAGCAGCTTTTGGATGAGCAGTTCTTC. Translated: CASSLEQLLDEQFF.